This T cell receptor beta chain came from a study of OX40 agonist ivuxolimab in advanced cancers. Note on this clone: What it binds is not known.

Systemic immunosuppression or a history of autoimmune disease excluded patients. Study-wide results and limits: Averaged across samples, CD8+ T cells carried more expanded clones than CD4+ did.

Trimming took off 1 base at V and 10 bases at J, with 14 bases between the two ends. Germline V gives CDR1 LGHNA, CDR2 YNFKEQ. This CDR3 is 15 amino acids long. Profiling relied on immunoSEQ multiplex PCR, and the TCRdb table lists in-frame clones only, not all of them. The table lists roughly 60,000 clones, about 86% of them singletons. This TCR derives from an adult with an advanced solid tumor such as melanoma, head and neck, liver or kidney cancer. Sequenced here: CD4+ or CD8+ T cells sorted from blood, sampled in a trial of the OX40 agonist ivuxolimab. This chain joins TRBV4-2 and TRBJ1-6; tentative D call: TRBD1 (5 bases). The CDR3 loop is CASSQGGGGDSPLHF. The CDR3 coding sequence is TGTGCCAGCAGCCAAGGGGGCGGGGGTGACTCACCCCTCCACTTT.